The clone carrying this T cell receptor beta chain was found a few times. Its antigen is not identified. The source of the sample is a study of response to subunit inactivated influenza vaccine. General study points: The authors offered the suggestion that each seasonal influenza vaccination recruits few new T cells.

V was clipped by 5 bases and J by 2 bases; unmatched bases: 11. The V gene's germline CDR1 is SGHDT and CDR2 YYEEEE. The CDR3 spans 17 residues. A single record per CDR3 protein comes from TCRdb applying MiXCR to the RT-PCR reads. The repertoire includes hundreds of thousands of distinct CDR3 sequences, 25% of them detected once, and less than 2.5% sits in the top ten. This chain joins TRBV5-6 and TRBJ2-3, with TRBD1 matching 10 bases. The sequence was collected from a middle-aged man who received an inactivated influenza vaccine. Sequences were derived from CD4+ T cells sorted from PBMCs, sampled about 5 days after vaccination. This CDR3 is CASRSRGQGIFTDTQYF. CDR3 sequence (DNA): TGTGCCAGCAGATCCAGGGGACAGGGGATCTTCACAGATACGCAGTATTTT.